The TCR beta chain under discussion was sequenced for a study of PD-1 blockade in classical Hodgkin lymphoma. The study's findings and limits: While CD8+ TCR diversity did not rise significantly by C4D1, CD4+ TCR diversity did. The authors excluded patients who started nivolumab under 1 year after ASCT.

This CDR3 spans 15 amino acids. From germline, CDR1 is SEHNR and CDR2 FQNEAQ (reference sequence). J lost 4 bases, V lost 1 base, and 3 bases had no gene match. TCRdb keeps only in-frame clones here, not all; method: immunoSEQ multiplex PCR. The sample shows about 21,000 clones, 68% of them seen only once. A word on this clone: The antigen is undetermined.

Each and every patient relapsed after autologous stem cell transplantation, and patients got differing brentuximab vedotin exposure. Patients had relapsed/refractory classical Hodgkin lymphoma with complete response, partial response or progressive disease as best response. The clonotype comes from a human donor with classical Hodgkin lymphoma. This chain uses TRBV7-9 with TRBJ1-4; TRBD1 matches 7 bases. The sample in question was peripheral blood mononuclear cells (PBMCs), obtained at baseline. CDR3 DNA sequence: TGTGCCAGCAGCTTAGGGGACAGCTTTAATGAAAAACTGTTTTTT. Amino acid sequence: CASSLGDSFNEKLFF.